These 31 T cell receptor beta chains originate from one sample sequenced in a study of blood T cell repertoires in COVID-19. TCRdb's table, derived via immunoSEQ multiplex PCR, lists solely in-frame clones and lacks some. This repertoire shows about 390,000 clones, about 87% found once; its top ten account for 2.3%. The sample consisted of peripheral blood. All receptors come from a woman in her sixties with COVID-19, enrolled during active disease.

This rearrangement joins TRBV20-1 to TRBJ1-5, with D possibly being TRBD1 (6 bases). The CDR3 is made up of 11 amino acids. Per the germline V gene, CDR1 is DFQATT and CDR2 is SNEGSKA (reference sequence). V was trimmed by 6 bases and J by 7 bases, leaving 10 bases between them. Here the CDR3 reads CSAKGGQPQHF. The CDR3 nucleotides are TGCAGTGCGAAAGGGGGACAGCCCCAGCATTTT.

The J gene is TRBJ2-7, the V gene TRBV5-6, with TRBD1 matching 11 bases. V shed 2 bases and J 3 bases; nucleotides not matched to a gene: 4. This CDR3 has 15 amino acids. From germline, CDR1 is SGHDT and CDR2 YYEEEE. The DNA for the CDR3 is TGTGCCAGCAGCTTCTATGGGACAGGGGGCTACGAGCAGTACTTC. Its protein product is CASSFYGTGGYEQYF.

This clone was counted a few times. J is TRBJ1-2 and V is TRBV19, with D perhaps matching TRBD1 (6 bases). Trimming left V 6 bases short and J 8 bases short, with 13 bases between. There are 12 residues in the CDR3. From germline, CDR1 is LNHDA and CDR2 SQIVND (reference sequence). The chain's CDR3 is CASRIGQNGYTF. The CDR3 coding sequence is TGTGCCAGTAGGATCGGACAGAACGGCTACACCTTC.

The CDR3 here is CASSKAGGRTDTQYF. CDR3 nucleotide sequence: TGTGCCAGCTCGAAGGCGGGGGGCAGAACAGATACGCAGTATTTT. The chain joins TRBV7-3 to TRBJ2-3; 8 bases map to TRBD2. V gave up 8 bases and J gave up 3 bases; unmatched junction bases: 10. CDR1 is SGHTA, CDR2 FQGTGA, per germline. There are 15 residues in the CDR3.

The rearrangement links TRBV12-3 or TRBV12-4 to TRBJ1-1; D perhaps matches TRBD1 (6 bases). V was trimmed by 5 bases and J by 6 bases, leaving 13 bases between them. This CDR3 contains 13 residues. CDR3: CASSPKGGAEAFF. For the CDR3, the DNA is TGTGCCAGCAGTCCTAAAGGGGGAGCTGAAGCTTTCTTT.

The rearrangement links TRBV3-1 (or the pseudogene TRBV3-2) to TRBJ1-2, with 8 positions matching TRBD1. The J segment lost 7 bases and the V segment lost 1 base, leaving 11 bases of the junction unmatched. Germline V gives CDR1 LGHDT, CDR2 YNNKEL (reference sequence). This CDR3 comprises 16 residues. Here the CDR3 reads CASSQVIGQGDPGYTF. Written as DNA, the CDR3 is TGTGCCAGCAGCCAAGTAATAGGACAGGGAGATCCTGGCTACACCTTC.

This sequence joins TRBV5-1 and TRBJ2-5, with 7 bases that match TRBD2. V lost 4 bases and J lost 3; bases outside the gene matches: 9. Per the germline V gene, CDR1 is SGHRS and CDR2 is YFSETQ. CDR3 length: 15 residues. The CDR3 nucleotides read TGCGCCAGCAGCCCAACGGGGAGCGGGGAAGAGACCCAGTACTTC. Its translation is CASSPTGSGEETQYF.

This clone was seen only a few times. This chain connects TRBV14 to TRBJ2-1; 9 positions match TRBD2. After removal of 4 bases from V and 0 bases from J, the junction contained 4 bases not matched to a gene. The CDR3 consists of 16 residues. Germline CDR1 reads SGHDN; CDR2 reads FVKESK. For the CDR3, the DNA is TGTGCCAGCAGCCTGCTAGCGGGGCACTCCTACAATGAGCAGTTCTTC. It specifies CASSLLAGHSYNEQFF.

The CDR3 region has the DNA TGCGCCAGCAGCGAACGGGACAGCCGTACGAACGAGCAGTACTTC. This gives the protein CASSERDSRTNEQYF. J is TRBJ2-7 and V is TRBV4-1; 7 nucleotides agree with TRBD1. Per germline, CDR1 MGHRA and CDR2 YSYEKL. This CDR3 contains 15 residues. V was pared by 5 bases and J by 5 bases, with 12 bases of the junction left unmatched.

V is TRBV11-1 and J is TRBJ2-1; TRBD1 matches at 7 bases. J lost 10 bases, V lost 5 bases, and 8 bases had no gene match. The CDR3 is made up of 13 amino acids. Germline V gives CDR1 SGHAT, CDR2 FQDESV (reference sequence). The CDR3 loop reads CASSRDRQGEQFF. The CDR3 coding sequence is TGTGCCAGCAGCCGGGACAGACAAGGGGAGCAGTTCTTC.

The rearrangement uses TRBV5-5 and TRBJ2-1, with D maybe TRBD2 (5 bases). In germline, CDR1 is SGHKS, CDR2 YYEKEE (reference sequence). This CDR3 has 14 amino acids. V shed 1 base and J shed 5 bases, with 10 bases lying between them. CDR3 amino acids: CASSLLRGDNEQFF. CDR3 in DNA: TGTGCCAGCAGCTTGCTTCGGGGAGACAATGAGCAGTTCTTC.

The J gene is TRBJ2-2, the V gene TRBV5-6, with a tentative D call TRBD1 (6 bases). Germline V gene data show CDR1 as SGHDT and CDR2 as YYEEEE. V lost 4 bases and J lost 1, with 17 bases in between. The CDR3 length is 17 residues. The chain's CDR3 is CASSRGAGTRNTGELFF. CDR3 sequence (DNA): TGTGCCAGCAGCAGGGGCGCCGGGACACGGAACACCGGGGAGCTGTTTTTT.

For this clone: The same CDR3 arises from other DNA sequences in this sample as well. V is TRBV5-1 and J is TRBJ1-1; D possibly corresponds to TRBD1 (5 bases). CDR3 length: 14 amino acids. Germline CDR1 is SGHRS and CDR2 is YFSETQ. Trimming took off 0 bases at V and 3 bases at J, with 9 bases between the two ends. The CDR3 here is CASSLGARDTEAFF. The CDR3 bases are TGCGCCAGCAGCTTGGGGGCCAGGGACACTGAAGCTTTCTTT.

This chain links TRBV5-1 with TRBJ2-1, with D possibly matching TRBD1 (6 bases). The CDR3 runs to 12 residues. Per germline, CDR1 SGHRS and CDR2 YFSETQ. V lost 4 bases, J lost 10 bases, and 12 bases lay in between. CDR3 protein: CASSAQGYEQFF. CDR3 in DNA: TGCGCCAGCAGCGCCCAGGGGTACGAGCAGTTCTTC.

The chain is built from TRBV29-1 and TRBJ1-5, with 8 bases fitting TRBD1. The CDR3 contains 13 residues. V lost 6 bases and J lost 3; bases outside the gene matches: 4. Germline V CDR1 and CDR2: SQVTM, ANQGSEA. The CDR3 protein is CSVQGADNQPQHF. In nucleotides, the CDR3 is TGCAGCGTGCAGGGGGCTGACAATCAGCCCCAGCATTTT.

This chain links TRBV19 with TRBJ2-2, with D tentatively TRBD2 (5 bases). The V end was cut by 3 bases, the J end by 7 bases, with 18 bases between. The CDR3 totals 16 residues. Germline CDR1 is LNHDA and CDR2 is SQIVND (reference sequence). CDR3 protein: CASSIASGSLGGELFF. The CDR3 DNA follows: TGTGCCAGTAGTATCGCTTCGGGATCCCTCGGCGGGGAGCTGTTTTTT. Using reference TRBV19 and TRBJ2-2 for the parts outside the CDR3, the full variable domain is DGGITQSPKYLFRKEGQNVTLSCEQNLNHDAMYWYRQDPGQGLRLIYYSQIVNDFQKGDIAEGYSVSREKKESFPLTVTSAQKNPTAFYLCASSIASGSLGGELFFGEGSRLTVL.

The chain carries TRBV7-8 and TRBJ1-1; D is unresolved. V was clipped by 4 bases and J by 1 base, with 13 bases between them. This CDR3 spans 15 amino acids. In germline, CDR1 is SGHVS, CDR2 FQNEAQ. CDR3 residues: CASSSPGAGNTEAFF. CDR3 nucleotide sequence: TGTGCCAGCAGCTCGCCGGGAGCGGGGAACACTGAAGCTTTCTTT.

The J gene is TRBJ1-3, the V gene TRBV12-3 or TRBV12-4; D uncertain. Deletions cut 10 bases from V and 7 bases from J, with 11 bases between. The length of the CDR3 is 11 residues. CDR3 in amino acids: CATTEWNTIYF. The DNA for the CDR3 is TGTGCCACCACCGAGTGGAACACCATATATTTT.

The V call is TRBV19, the J call TRBJ2-1, with TRBD2 as a possible D gene (6 bases). Germline loops: CDR1 LNHDA, CDR2 SQIVND (reference sequence). The germline V and J ends were trimmed by 3 bases and 5 bases, with 11 bases remaining between them. CDR3 length: 14 residues. CDR3 nucleotides: TGTGCCAGTAGTATCCCGGGGGACGACAATGAGCAGTTCTTC. Amino acids: CASSIPGDDNEQFF.

This sequence joins TRBV19 and TRBJ1-4; perhaps TRBD1 as D (5 bases). The germline gives CDR1 LNHDA, CDR2 SQIVND (reference sequence). V lost 4 bases and J 0 bases, leaving 18 bases between the germline ends. CDR3 size: 18 residues. This chain's CDR3 is CASSKQTVNLATNEKLFF. CDR3 DNA: TGTGCCAGTAGTAAACAGACAGTGAACTTAGCAACTAATGAAAAACTGTTTTTT.

This chain links TRBV3-1 (or the pseudogene TRBV3-2) with TRBJ2-2; 9 nucleotides line up with TRBD1. CDR1 and CDR2 from the germline V gene are LGHDT and YNNKEL (reference sequence). Trimming cost V 3 bases and J 0 bases; bases outside gene matches: 2. CDR3 length equals 16 residues. CDR3 in DNA: TGTGCCAGCAGCCACGGGACAGGGTCGAACACCGGGGAGCTGTTTTTT. Translation: CASSHGTGSNTGELFF.

V is TRBV5-6 and J is TRBJ1-4; 8 nucleotides align to TRBD1. Trimming removed 0 bases from V and 8 bases from J; junction bases left unmatched: 6. CDR3 length: 15 residues. Germline CDR1 is SGHDT and CDR2 is YYEEEE. The CDR3 sequence is CASSLGDRGREKLFF. DNA of the CDR3: TGTGCCAGCAGCTTGGGTGACAGGGGAAGAGAAAAACTGTTTTTT.

This clone has only one observation. The chain couples TRBV5-5 to TRBJ2-1, with D maybe TRBD2 (5 bases). The length of the CDR3 is 15 residues. V lost 0 bases and J 0 bases, leaving 7 bases between the germline ends. CDR1 and CDR2 (germline): SGHKS, YYEKEE (reference sequence). The CDR3 region has the DNA TGTGCCAGCAGCTTGGAAGGGAGCTCCTACAATGAGCAGTTCTTC. As protein: CASSLEGSSYNEQFF.

J is TRBJ1-1 and V is TRBV11-2, with D tentatively TRBD1 (5 bases). Per the germline V gene, CDR1 is SGHAT and CDR2 is FQNNGV. The length of the CDR3 is 16 residues. V lost 2 bases and J 0 bases, leaving 13 bases between the germline ends. The CDR3 region has the DNA TGTGCCAGCAGCTTAATGCGGGGGGTTTTGAACACTGAAGCTTTCTTT. Amino acids: CASSLMRGVLNTEAFF.

The V call is TRBV5-6, the J call TRBJ1-4; D gene ambiguous. Trimming removed 4 bases from V and 0 bases from J, with 13 bases in between. From germline, CDR1 is SGHDT and CDR2 YYEEEE. This CDR3 region has 16 residues. The CDR3 reads CASSRRVSATNEKLFF. The DNA for the CDR3 is TGTGCCAGCAGCCGACGGGTTTCGGCAACTAATGAAAAACTGTTTTTT.

This chain joins TRBV3-1 (or the pseudogene TRBV3-2) and TRBJ2-5, with D possibly TRBD2 on 6 matching bases. The CDR3 length is 14 residues. CDR1 and CDR2 (germline): LGHDT, YNNKEL (reference sequence). Trimming took 4 bases from V and 5 from J, leaving 14 bases between them. The CDR3 bases are TGTGCCAGCAGCCTCGGGACTTACAAGGAGACCCAGTACTTC. This gives the protein CASSLGTYKETQYF.

This chain uses TRBV19 with TRBJ1-2, with D uncertain. Trimming removed 3 bases from V and 0 bases from J, with 8 bases in between. Germline-derived CDR1 and CDR2 are LNHDA and SQIVND (reference sequence). CDR3 length: 14 residues. CDR3 coding DNA: TGTGCCAGTAGTATCGGGAATTCTAACTATGGCTACACCTTC. Encoded protein: CASSIGNSNYGYTF. Combining the CDR3 with reference TRBV19 and TRBJ1-2 gives the whole variable domain DGGITQSPKYLFRKEGQNVTLSCEQNLNHDAMYWYRQDPGQGLRLIYYSQIVNDFQKGDIAEGYSVSREKKESFPLTVTSAQKNPTAFYLCASSIGNSNYGYTFGSGTRLTVV.

This chain connects TRBV4-1 to TRBJ1-5; 7 bases align to TRBD1. The CDR3 extends over 14 amino acids. Looked up from germline, CDR1 is MGHRA and CDR2 is YSYEKL. V dropped 3 bases and J dropped 4; count of bases not matched to a gene: 3. CDR3 in DNA: TGCGCCAGCAGCCAGGACAGGCCAAATCAGCCCCAGCATTTT. Amino acids: CASSQDRPNQPQHF.

Concerning this clone: Within the sample, other DNA sequences also encode this same CDR3. The gene calls are TRBV9 and TRBJ1-3; 7 positions agree with TRBD1. The CDR3 contains 15 residues. The germline gives CDR1 SGDLS, CDR2 YYNGEE. V trimming: 0 bases; J trimming: 4 bases; junction bases outside the gene matches: 4. The CDR3 is CASSVDRGSGNTIYF. CDR3 nucleotides: TGTGCCAGCAGCGTAGACAGGGGTTCAGGAAACACCATATATTTT.

The V call is TRBV2, the J call TRBJ2-1; D is ambiguous. V dropped 3 bases and J dropped 4 bases, with 7 bases sitting between them. Germline lookup yields CDR1 SNHLY and CDR2 FYNNEI. The CDR3 sequence is 13 residues long. The CDR3 sequence: CASSERQYNEQFF. CDR3 bases: TGTGCCAGCAGTGAGCGGCAGTACAATGAGCAGTTCTTC.

The chain has TRBV9 and TRBJ2-3; TRBD1 aligns across 9 bases. Germline CDR1 and CDR2: SGDLS and YYNGEE. The V gene end was trimmed by 4 bases and the J gene end by 5 bases; junction bases not matched to a gene: 11. The CDR3 extends over 16 amino acids. The chain's CDR3 is CASSTGQGRRIDTQYF. For the CDR3, the DNA is TGTGCCAGCAGCACAGGACAGGGGCGAAGGATAGATACGCAGTATTTT.